The source of this T cell receptor beta chain is a study of PD-1 blockade in classical Hodgkin lymphoma. Germline values: CDR1 MNHNY, CDR2 SVGAGI (reference sequence). The CDR3 covers 11 residues. The V end was cut by 4 bases, the J end by 5 bases, with 3 bases between. In every patient, relapse followed autologous stem cell transplantation, while exposure to brentuximab vedotin differed. The table came from immunoSEQ multiplex PCR; TCRdb's copy has only in-frame clones and leaves some out. The profile shows about 86,000 clones, roughly 87% of them singletons. V gene TRBV6-6 combines with J gene TRBJ2-1; unclear D gene. Source: peripheral blood mononuclear cells (PBMCs), taken before the second cycle of nivolumab. This TCR was recovered from a human donor with classical Hodgkin lymphoma. CDR3 nucleotides: TGTGCCAGCAGTTTGAACAATGAGCAGTTCTTC. Protein: CASSLNNEQFF.